Listed below are T cell receptor beta chains from one sample, sequenced in a study of control samples from healthy donors and cancer patients. Repertoires were generated with immunoSEQ multiplex PCR, while TCRdb's copy carries only in-frame clones and drops some. The repertoire has about 53,000 clones, approximately 86% of them found once; the top ten carry over 12%. The source material was PBMCs. Receptor source: a man aged 55 to 70 with head and neck cancer. Each CDR3 is given with its conserved first and last residue. D genes are given only for firm matches. Clone size is stated in some rows and not others, as once, few, many or a class when expanded.

D: -; size: -; V: TRBV19; J: TRBJ1-6; DNA: TGTGCCAGTAGTATAGCCGAGACATCCAATTCACCCCTCCACTTT; CDR3: CASSIAETSNSPLHF
D: TRBD1; size: -; V: TRBV7-6; J: TRBJ2-3; DNA: TGTGCCAGCAGCCCACGGACAGGGTACACAGATACGCAGTATTTT; CDR3: CASSPRTGYTDTQYF
D: TRBD1; size: -; V: TRBV5-4; J: TRBJ2-5; DNA: TGTGCCAGCAGCCGACAGGGGGCCGAAGAGACCCAGTACTTC; CDR3: CASSRQGAEETQYF
D: TRBD1; size: -; V: TRBV10-2; J: TRBJ1-1; DNA: TGCGCCAGCGGGACAGGGGGTCATTTGAACCTTGAAGCTTTCTTT; CDR3: CASGTGGHLNLEAFF
D: -; size: -; V: TRBV7-3; J: TRBJ2-1; DNA: TGTGCCAGCAGCTTATCGGCGGTCCCCAGTGGTGAGCAGTTCTTC; CDR3: CASSLSAVPSGEQFF
D: -; size: -; V: TRBV11-1; J: TRBJ1-6; DNA: TGTGCCAGCAGTACCGACAGAGTGAATTCACCCCTCCACTTT; CDR3: CASSTDRVNSPLHF
D: -; size: -; V: TRBV4-2; J: TRBJ2-3; DNA: TGTGCCAGCAGCCAGGTAGGGGGGAGTCGCACAGATACGCAGTATTTT; CDR3: CASSQVGGSRTDTQYF
D: -; size: -; V: TRBV24-1; J: TRBJ2-2; DNA: TGTGCCACCAGTGACCGCACCGGGGAGCTGTTTTTT; CDR3: CATSDRTGELFF
D: -; size: -; V: TRBV10-3; J: TRBJ2-3; DNA: TGTGCCATCGGGGCTCGCACAGATACGCAGTATTTT; CDR3: CAIGARTDTQYF
D: -; size: -; V: TRBV15; J: TRBJ1-5; DNA: TGTGCCACCAGCAGAGATTATTCCCCGGCGAGCAATCAGCCCCAGCATTTT; CDR3: CATSRDYSPASNQPQHF
D: -; size: -; V: TRBV28; J: TRBJ2-6; DNA: TGTGCCAGCAGTCTCCAAAACTCTGGGGCCAACGTCCTGACTTTC; CDR3: CASSLQNSGANVLTF
D: -; size: -; V: TRBV4-2; J: TRBJ2-1; DNA: TGTGCCAGCAGCCAAGGGGGCGACGGTAAGAATGAGCAGTTCTTC; CDR3: CASSQGGDGKNEQFF
D: -; size: few; V: TRBV7-9; J: TRBJ2-5; DNA: TGTGCCAGCAGCTTTGGTGGGCAGGAGACCCAGTACTTC; CDR3: CASSFGGQETQYF
D: -; size: -; V: TRBV6-5; J: TRBJ2-3; DNA: TGTGCCAGCAGTTCCAATGATAATTCAGGACCAGATACGCAGTATTTT; CDR3: CASSSNDNSGPDTQYF
D: -; size: -; V: TRBV18; J: TRBJ1-4; DNA: TGTGCCAGCTCACTCATATACGGCCAAACTAATGAAAAACTGTTTTTT; CDR3: CASSLIYGQTNEKLFF
D: TRBD1; size: once; V: TRBV7-9; J: TRBJ1-2; DNA: TGTGCCAGCAGCTTAGCCTACAGGGACAGGGAGGATGGCTACACCTTC; CDR3: CASSLAYRDREDGYTF
D: -; size: -; V: TRBV2; J: TRBJ2-3; DNA: TGTGCCAGCAGTAGAACCGGGACCTCAGATACGCAGTATTTT; CDR3: CASSRTGTSDTQYF
D: TRBD1; size: -; V: TRBV4-3; J: TRBJ2-7; DNA: TGCGCCAGCAGCCAAGCGAGCACAGGGGGCGCTGGGCAGTACTTC; CDR3: CASSQASTGGAGQYF
D: -; size: -; V: TRBV7-2; J: TRBJ1-2; DNA: TGTGCCAGCAGCTTAGCGCTAGGGACGGATGGCTACACCTTC; CDR3: CASSLALGTDGYTF
D: TRBD1; size: -; V: TRBV11-2; J: TRBJ2-1; DNA: TGTGCCAGCAGCTTAGAACGATCCGGGACAGGGGGCCGGGACAGTCAGTTCTTC; CDR3: CASSLERSGTGGRDSQFF
D: -; size: -; V: TRBV28; J: TRBJ1-6; DNA: TGTGCCAGCAGACATAATGACAGGATCAATTCACCCCTCCACTTT; CDR3: CASRHNDRINSPLHF
D: -; size: -; V: TRBV4-3; J: TRBJ2-2; DNA: TGCGCCAGCAGCCTAGAGGGCGGGCGGAACACCGGGGAGCTGTTTTTT; CDR3: CASSLEGGRNTGELFF
D: -; size: -; V: TRBV7-2; J: TRBJ2-3; DNA: TGTGCCAGCAGCTTAGTTAGCCGCACAAATACGCAGTATTTT; CDR3: CASSLVSRTNTQYF
D: -; size: -; V: TRBV5-1; J: TRBJ1-1; DNA: TGCGCCAGCAGCTTTTCCCCAATAGGGATGAACACTGAAGCTTTCTTT; CDR3: CASSFSPIGMNTEAFF
D: -; size: -; V: TRBV19; J: TRBJ2-1; DNA: TGTGCCACCTTTGGAGGGTACAATGAGCAGTTCTTC; CDR3: CATFGGYNEQFF
D: -; size: -; V: TRBV30; J: TRBJ2-2; DNA: TGTGCCTGGAGAAATGGAGGCCCCGTTGTCACCGGGGAGCTGTTTTTT; CDR3: CAWRNGGPVVTGELFF
D: -; size: -; V: TRBV7-2; J: TRBJ2-6; DNA: TGTGCCAGCAGCTTAACCGGGGGCGCCCCTGGGGCCAACGTCCTGACTTTC; CDR3: CASSLTGGAPGANVLTF
D: -; size: -; V: TRBV24-1; J: TRBJ2-1; DNA: TGTGCCACCAGTAGTAGGGGCGGGAACAATGAGCAGTTCTTC; CDR3: CATSSRGGNNEQFF
D: -; size: once; V: TRBV7-3; J: TRBJ2-2; DNA: TGTGCCAGCAGCTTAGGCGTGTCGAACACCGGGGAGCTGTTTTTT; CDR3: CASSLGVSNTGELFF
D: TRBD1; size: -; V: TRBV12-3/TRBV12-4; J: TRBJ1-5; DNA: TGTGCCAGCACTGGGACAGGGAATCAGCCCCAGCATTTT; CDR3: CASTGTGNQPQHF
D: -; size: once; V: TRBV7-2; J: TRBJ2-5; DNA: TGTGCCAGCAGCTGGTACCAAGAGACCCAGTACTTC; CDR3: CASSWYQETQYF
D: -; size: -; V: TRBV13; J: TRBJ1-3; DNA: TGTGCCAGCAGCTTAAATGACGGCTCTGGAAACACCATATATTTT; CDR3: CASSLNDGSGNTIYF
D: -; size: -; V: TRBV19; J: TRBJ2-7; DNA: TGTGCCAGTAGTTCTCCGACAGTCGGAGCCTACGAGCAGTACTTC; CDR3: CASSSPTVGAYEQYF
D: -; size: -; V: TRBV6-5; J: TRBJ2-5; DNA: TGTGCCAGCAGTTTCACTCGTTGGGGTGAGACCCAGTACTTC; CDR3: CASSFTRWGETQYF
D: TRBD2; size: -; V: TRBV30; J: TRBJ2-3; DNA: TGTGCCGCCCGATTTATGAGCGGGAGGCCTCCAGATACGCAGTATTTT; CDR3: CAARFMSGRPPDTQYF
D: -; size: -; V: TRBV11-2; J: TRBJ1-1; DNA: TGTGCCAGCAGCCCTCCCCTGCTAGGGAACACTGAAGCTTTCTTT; CDR3: CASSPPLLGNTEAFF
D: -; size: -; V: TRBV6-4; J: TRBJ2-1; DNA: TGTGCCAGCTCCCTGAGGGCGGGGACCTACAATGAGCAGTTCTTC; CDR3: CASSLRAGTYNEQFF
D: -; size: few; V: TRBV12-3/TRBV12-4; J: TRBJ1-5; DNA: TGTGCCAGCTCGGGGGGTACATCACCCCAGCATTTT; CDR3: CASSGGTSPQHF
D: TRBD1; size: -; V: TRBV15; J: TRBJ1-4; DNA: TGTGCCACCAGCAGAGATCAAGGGGGCGCAGGTGAAAAACTGTTTTTT; CDR3: CATSRDQGGAGEKLFF
D: -; size: -; V: TRBV6-6; J: TRBJ1-2; DNA: TGTGCCAGCAGACCCAGAGGGGACACAGGGTTAAATGGCTACACCTTC; CDR3: CASRPRGDTGLNGYTF
D: -; size: -; V: TRBV19; J: TRBJ2-3; DNA: TGTGCCAGTAGTATAGATCCAGACCTCACAGATACGCAGTATTTT; CDR3: CASSIDPDLTDTQYF
D: -; size: -; V: TRBV15; J: TRBJ2-5; DNA: TGTGCCACCAGCAGACAACAGGTGTTGGACGAGACCCAGTACTTC; CDR3: CATSRQQVLDETQYF
D: -; size: -; V: TRBV12-3/TRBV12-4; J: TRBJ2-2; DNA: TGTGCCAGCAGCCGATCGCAGGGGGGGGAGCTGTTTTTT; CDR3: CASSRSQGGELFF
D: TRBD2; size: -; V: TRBV19; J: TRBJ2-1; DNA: TGTGCCAGTAGTAGGGGACTAGCGGGAGGGAGCTCCTACAATGAGCAGTTCTTC; CDR3: CASSRGLAGGSSYNEQFF